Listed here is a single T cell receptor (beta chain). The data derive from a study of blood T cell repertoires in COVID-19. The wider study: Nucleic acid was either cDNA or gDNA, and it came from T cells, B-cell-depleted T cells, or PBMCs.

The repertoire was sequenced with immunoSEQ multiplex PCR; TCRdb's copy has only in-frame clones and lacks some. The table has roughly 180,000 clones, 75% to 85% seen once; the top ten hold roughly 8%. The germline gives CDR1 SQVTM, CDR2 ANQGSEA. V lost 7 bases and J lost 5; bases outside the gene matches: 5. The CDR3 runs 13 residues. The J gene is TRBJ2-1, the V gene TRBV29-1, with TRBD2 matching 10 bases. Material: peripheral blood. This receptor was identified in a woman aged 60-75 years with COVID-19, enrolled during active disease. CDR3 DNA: TGCAGCGGCGGACTAGCGGTAAACAATGAGCAGTTCTTC. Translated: CSGGLAVNNEQFF.